These 8 T cell receptor beta chains were all obtained from the same sample, sequenced in a study of CD8 T cells in ankylosing spondylitis. TCRdb used MiXCR to reprocess the 5' RACE reads, holding one entry per CDR3 protein. In the table there are some 63,000 distinct CDR3 sequences, 6% to 8% of which are singletons. Material for sequencing was synovial fluid, either unsorted or a sorted T cell fraction (not recorded which). These receptors were taken from a male donor with ankylosing spondylitis.

The gene calls are TRBV7-2 and TRBJ2-2, with 10 bases lining up with TRBD2. The CDR3 spans 17 residues. Germline values: CDR1 SGHTA, CDR2 FQGNSA. V shed 5 bases and J 2 bases; nucleotides not matched to a gene: 8. DNA for the CDR3: TGTGCCAGCAGCCTAGGACTAGCGGTCCCCAACACCGGGGAGCTGTTTTTT. Translation gives CASSLGLAVPNTGELFF.

This clonotype was observed many times. V is TRBV12-3 or TRBV12-4 and J is TRBJ2-1; TRBD1 is a possible D gene (6 bases). CDR3 size: 14 residues. V lost 3 bases and J 7 bases, leaving 13 bases between the germline ends. The CDR3 DNA reads TGTGCCAGCAGTTTTTCGCAGGGGTGGAATGAGCAGTTCTTC. This sequence encodes CASSFSQGWNEQFF.

This clonotype was recorded many times. CDR3 sequence reads: CASRPRGELAKNIQYF. In DNA, the CDR3 is TGTGCCAGCAGGCCACGGGGAGAACTAGCCAAAAACATTCAGTACTTC. The V call is TRBV28, the J call TRBJ2-4; D is perhaps TRBD2 (5 bases). Germline V CDR1 and CDR2: MDHEN, SYDVKM. The CDR3 spans 16 residues. V was shortened by 6 bases and J by 0 bases, with 15 bases between the two germline ends.

This clonotype was detected ten times or more. The chain has TRBV2 and TRBJ2-7; 9 bases are shared with TRBD2. Germline assignment: CDR1 SNHLY and CDR2 FYNNEI. V lost 8 bases, J lost 3 bases, and 2 bases stayed unmatched. The CDR3 runs 12 residues. CDR3 DNA: TGTGCCAGCCTACTAGCGGGCTACGAGCAGTACTTC. Translated: CASLLAGYEQYF. The variable domain in full, with the rest retrieved from reference TRBV2 and TRBJ2-7, is EPEVTQTPSHQVTQMGQEVILRCVPISNHLYFYWYRQILGQKVEFLVSFYNNEISEKSEIFDDQFSVERPDGSNFTLKIRSTKLEDSAMYFCASLLAGYEQYFGPGTRLTVT.

This clonotype was seen repeatedly, ten times or more. The rearrangement links TRBV10-3 to TRBJ1-1, with 7 bases fitting TRBD1. Germline V lookup: CDR1 ENHRY, CDR2 SYGVKD. J was trimmed by 4 bases and V by 10 bases; bases with no gene match: 9. This CDR3 is 13 amino acids long. CDR3 DNA: TGTGCCACGGATGACAGGGCCGGCACTGAAGCTTTCTTT. It encodes CATDDRAGTEAFF.

This clonotype was counted at least ten times. The chain couples TRBV20-1 to TRBJ2-3, with 11 bases matching TRBD2. The CDR3 loop spans 17 amino acids. J lost 4 bases, V lost 3 bases, and 12 bases had no gene match. The germline CDR1 and CDR2 sequences are DFQATT and SNEGSKA (reference sequence). The CDR3, as DNA: TGCAGTGCTAGCCCCCTAGCGGGAGGCCCCAACCCAGATACGCAGTATTTT. It specifies CSASPLAGGPNPDTQYF.

This clonotype was observed many times. The chain links TRBV14 to TRBJ1-1; 8 nucleotides line up with TRBD1. The V gene end was trimmed by 4 bases and the J gene end by 0 bases; junction bases not matched to a gene: 1. CDR3 length: 14 residues. Germline lookup yields CDR1 SGHDN and CDR2 FVKESK. CDR3 DNA: TGTGCCAGCAGCCGGGGACAGGTGAACACTGAAGCTTTCTTT. Amino acids: CASSRGQVNTEAFF.

This clonotype has at least ten counts. This chain uses TRBV7-2 with TRBJ1-1, with D perhaps matching TRBD1 (6 bases). The germline gives CDR1 SGHTA, CDR2 FQGNSA. The CDR3 runs 14 residues. V was pared by 1 base and J by 10 bases, with 16 bases between. This CDR3 reads CASSLDRVSTSAFF. Written as DNA, the CDR3 is TGTGCCAGCAGCTTAGACAGGGTCTCTACTTCAGCTTTCTTT.